This T cell receptor (beta chain) was found in a study of PD-L1 blockade in urothelial cancer. Overall study context: Investigators checked blood 3 weeks (second dose) and 6 weeks after treatment start.

This clone was counted only a few times. Germline V gives CDR1 SGHAT, CDR2 FQDESV (reference sequence). This CDR3 has 13 residues. Trimming stripped 2 bases from V and 4 bases from J, with 8 bases between. Time point described: pretreatment peripheral blood. Enrolled patients showed locally advanced or metastatic urothelial carcinoma. There were between 1 and 8 samples from each patient, taken pretreatment and on-treatment. Every PCR got spiked synthetic TCR analog templates. Libraries were prepared by immunoSEQ multiplex PCR; TCRdb keeps only in-frame clonotypes and omits some of them. Seen here are just over 50,000 clones, 75% observed once, and the top ten hold 4%.

This chain links TRBV11-1 with TRBJ1-1; D gene uncertain. The sequence came from a man between 65 and 85 years old with urothelial cancer. The sequences come from PBMCs, collected around atezolizumab (anti-PD-L1) treatment. CDR3: CASSLSGSTEAFF. DNA of the CDR3: TGTGCCAGCAGCTTATCCGGGAGCACTGAAGCTTTCTTT.